Shown below are 18 T cell receptor beta chains from a single sample sequenced in a study of OX40 agonist ivuxolimab in advanced cancers. The protocol was immunoSEQ multiplex PCR, while the TCRdb copy is restricted to in-frame clones and leaves out a portion. The table lists under 50,000 clones, around four fifths of them singletons, with around a tenth in the top ten. This sample comprised CD4+ or CD8+ T cells sorted from blood, obtained in a trial of the OX40 agonist ivuxolimab. The receptor source for this set is an adult with an advanced solid tumor such as melanoma, head and neck, liver or kidney cancer.

This chain uses TRBV7-7 with TRBJ2-5; D is ambiguous. Germline V CDR1 and CDR2: SSHAT, FNYEAQ (reference sequence). With 1 base removed from V and 2 bases from J, the gap between germline ends came to 5 bases. This CDR3 spans 13 amino acids. DNA of the CDR3: TGTGCCAGCAGCTTAGGGCAGCAAGAGACCCAGTACTTC. As protein: CASSLGQQETQYF.

The V gene is TRBV14, the J gene TRBJ2-1, with D possibly TRBD1 on 6 matching bases. The ends were cut back, 2 bases at V and 13 bases at J, with 15 bases in the middle. Germline CDR1 reads SGHDN; CDR2 reads FVKESK. The CDR3 contains 13 residues. This CDR3 reads CASSQPGTMKQFF. DNA for the CDR3: TGTGCCAGCAGCCAACCTGGGACAATGAAACAGTTCTTC.

A word on this clone: The germline gene is not matched at one end of the junction; a read error may be the cause. J is TRBJ2-1 and V is TRBV7-7, with 7 bases lining up with TRBD2. From germline, CDR1 is SSHAT and CDR2 FNYEAQ (reference sequence). The CDR3 covers 14 residues. The CDR3 DNA follows: TGTGCTAGCAGCCTCGGGGGAGGGAACAATGAGCAGTTCTTC. This translates into CASSLGGGNNEQFF.

The V gene is TRBV27, the J gene TRBJ2-1; no definite D call. The germline CDR1 and CDR2 sequences are MNHEY and SMNVEV (reference sequence). The CDR3 spans 13 residues. V shed 5 bases and J shed 5 bases, with 10 bases lying between them. CDR3 sequence (DNA): TGTGCCAGCAGTCCTGATTCCCACAATGAGCAGTTCTTC. It yields the protein CASSPDSHNEQFF.

The chain links TRBV28 to TRBJ1-2; D unclear. Germline CDR1 reads MDHEN; CDR2 reads SYDVKM. V lost 1 base and J 8 bases, leaving 5 bases between the germline ends. The CDR3 sequence is 11 residues long. CDR3 amino acids: CASSLSRGYTF. DNA of the CDR3: TGTGCCAGCAGTTTATCTCGAGGCTACACCTTC.

The gene calls are TRBV6-1 and TRBJ1-2; tentative D call: TRBD1 (6 bases). The CDR3 has 16 residues. With 0 bases removed from V and 4 bases from J, the gap between germline ends came to 15 bases. From germline, CDR1 is MNHNS and CDR2 SASEGT. The chain's CDR3 is CASSEAETGLGYGYTF. CDR3 sequence (DNA): TGTGCCAGCAGTGAAGCAGAAACAGGGCTGGGCTATGGCTACACCTTC.

V is TRBV28 and J is TRBJ1-1; D gene unclear. CDR3 length: 12 amino acids. Germline-derived CDR1 and CDR2 are MDHEN and SYDVKM. Trimming pared 5 bases from V and 7 bases from J, leaving 11 bases between. Here the CDR3 DNA reads TGTGCCAGCAGTCCCCGAAGGGATGAAGCTTTCTTT. This gives the protein CASSPRRDEAFF.

The rearrangement links TRBV19 to TRBJ2-2, with 8 positions matching TRBD1. With 4 bases clipped from V and 5 bases from J, the junction kept 6 bases outside the gene matches. CDR1 and CDR2 (germline): LNHDA, SQIVND (reference sequence). This CDR3 region has 15 residues. CDR3 sequence reads: CASSRGQGSTGELFF. In DNA form, the CDR3 reads TGTGCCAGTAGTAGAGGACAGGGAAGTACCGGGGAGCTGTTTTTT.

V and J are TRBV6-5 and TRBJ2-7, with 8 bases fitting TRBD1. The CDR3 has 13 amino acids. The V segment lost 6 bases and the J segment 6 bases; nucleotides outside the gene matches: 7. CDR1 is MNHEY, CDR2 SVGAGI, per germline. The CDR3 DNA is TGTGCCAGCAGGGACAGGGCCCTAGGCGAGCAGTACTTC. Translating it yields CASRDRALGEQYF.

This chain links TRBV6-1 with TRBJ2-7; 7 nucleotides agree with TRBD1. Per the germline V gene, CDR1 is MNHNS and CDR2 is SASEGT. With V trimmed by 5 bases and J by 2 bases, 9 bases remained unmatched. The CDR3 has 15 residues. The CDR3 spells CASSRDSQGAYEQYF. Written as DNA, the CDR3 is TGTGCCAGCAGTCGGGACAGCCAAGGGGCCTACGAGCAGTACTTC.

The J gene is TRBJ1-4, the V gene TRBV2, with a tentative D call TRBD1 (5 bases). Germline lookup yields CDR1 SNHLY and CDR2 FYNNEI. This CDR3 has 15 amino acids. V was trimmed by 5 bases and J by 7 bases, leaving 17 bases between them. DNA of the CDR3: TGTGCCAGCAGTCGGCAGGGCGCGATTCGTGAAAAACTGTTTTTT. Translating gives CASSRQGAIREKLFF.

This clone was seen more than once but under ten times. This chain uses TRBV19 with TRBJ1-2; TRBD1 aligns across 8 bases. V shed 10 bases, J shed 2 bases, and the junction held 6 bases outside the gene matches. The CDR3 has 13 amino acids. Germline CDR1 reads LNHDA; CDR2 reads SQIVND (reference sequence). CDR3 sequence (DNA): TGTGCCACCAGGACAGGGATGAACTATGGCTACACCTTC. Amino acid sequence: CATRTGMNYGYTF. The variable domain in full, completed from reference TRBV19 and TRBJ1-2, reads DGGITQSPKYLFRKEGQNVTLSCEQNLNHDAMYWYRQDPGQGLRLIYYSQIVNDFQKGDIAEGYSVSREKKESFPLTVTSAQKNPTAFYLCATRTGMNYGYTFGSGTRLTVV.

The rearrangement joins TRBV28 to TRBJ1-1; D call uncertain. Germline V CDR1 and CDR2: MDHEN, SYDVKM. V gave up 2 bases and J gave up 1 base, with 11 bases separating them. The CDR3 runs 15 residues. Here the CDR3 DNA reads TGTGCCAGCAGTTTAGCGGGCAGTTCGAACACTGAAGCTTTCTTT. This translates into CASSLAGSSNTEAFF.

By share, this clone ranks as large. The chain is built from TRBV4-1 and TRBJ2-2; D remains unclear. Germline CDR1 MGHRA, CDR2 YSYEKL. This CDR3 has 15 residues. V lost 3 bases to trimming and J lost 4 bases, with 12 bases between them. CDR3 amino acids: CASSHPGVGTGELFF. The CDR3 DNA follows: TGCGCCAGCAGCCATCCAGGCGTCGGCACCGGGGAGCTGTTTTTT.

The chain links TRBV30 to TRBJ1-1, with a tentative D call TRBD1 (5 bases). Per germline, CDR1 GTSNPN and CDR2 SVGIG (reference sequence). The CDR3 is made up of 15 amino acids. Trimming removed 4 bases from V and 6 bases from J, with 21 bases in between. DNA of the CDR3: TGTGCCTGGATCCCTTCCGACAGACGCGGGTCTGAAGCTTTCTTT. Protein: CAWIPSDRRGSEAFF. Full variable domain (rest looked up from reference TRBV30 and TRBJ1-1): SQTIHQWPATLVQPVGSPLSLECTVEGTSNPNLYWYRQAAGRGLQLLFYSVGIGQISSEVPQNLSASRPQDRQFILSSKKLLLSDSGFYLCAWIPSDRRGSEAFFGQGTRLTVV.

The chain uses TRBV5-1 and TRBJ2-7; 11 nucleotides line up with TRBD2. J lost 6 bases, V lost 0 bases, and 8 bases had no gene match. Germline CDR1 is SGHRS and CDR2 is YFSETQ. The CDR3 loop spans 16 amino acids. The CDR3 DNA sequence: TGCGCCAGCAGCTTGGAAATTTTACTAGCGGGAGCCGAGCAGTACTTC. Its protein is CASSLEILLAGAEQYF.

CDR3 protein: CSVDRDRSVGAEAFF. The CDR3 bases are TGCAGCGTTGATAGGGACAGGTCCGTTGGCGCTGAAGCTTTCTTT. This chain connects TRBV29-1 to TRBJ1-1; 8 bases match TRBD1. Germline CDR1 SQVTM, CDR2 ANQGSEA. This CDR3 region has 15 residues. The ends lost 3 bases at V and 6 bases at J; junction bases unmatched: 12.

This chain joins TRBV6-1 and TRBJ1-4; D is uncertain. CDR1 is MNHNS, CDR2 SASEGT, per germline. V shed 10 bases and J shed 2 bases, with 11 bases lying between them. CDR3 length: 13 residues. The chain's CDR3 is CATRDLTNEKLFF. The CDR3 region has the DNA TGTGCCACCAGAGATCTCACTAATGAAAAACTGTTTTTT.